The clone carrying this T cell receptor beta chain was counted ten times or more. Its antigen is undetermined. This sample stems from a study of regulatory T cells in long-lasting Graves disease. Whole-study findings and limits: Favored usage of TRBV28, TRBJ1-2 and TRBJ2-5 was recorded in persistent disease.

The ends lost 4 bases at V and 7 bases at J; junction bases unmatched: 4. Germline V lookup: CDR1 LGHDT, CDR2 YNNKEL (reference sequence). The CDR3 consists of 14 residues. Relying on iRepertoire HTBI primers and Arm-PCR of CDR3 regions, the team built TCR beta libraries. A single record per CDR3 protein comes from TCRdb applying MiXCR to the multiplex PCR reads. Here the sample spans 240,000 or so distinct CDR3 sequences, 20% to 25% being singletons. Stated time point: newly diagnosed GD, antithyroid drugs for less than 3 months. With RNA extracted from PBMCs as input, the TCR library was made. Diagnosis followed American Thyroid Association guidelines for Graves' disease.

Specimen: peripheral blood mononuclear cells (PBMCs), collected at new diagnosis, from a patient treated with antithyroid drugs. This chain joins TRBV3-1 and TRBJ1-6; 7 nucleotides agree with TRBD1. This receptor was obtained from a female donor with Graves disease. The CDR3 DNA reads as TGTGCCAGCAGCCGCAGAGGGGGCAATTCACCCCTCCACTTT. Amino acids: CASSRRGGNSPLHF.